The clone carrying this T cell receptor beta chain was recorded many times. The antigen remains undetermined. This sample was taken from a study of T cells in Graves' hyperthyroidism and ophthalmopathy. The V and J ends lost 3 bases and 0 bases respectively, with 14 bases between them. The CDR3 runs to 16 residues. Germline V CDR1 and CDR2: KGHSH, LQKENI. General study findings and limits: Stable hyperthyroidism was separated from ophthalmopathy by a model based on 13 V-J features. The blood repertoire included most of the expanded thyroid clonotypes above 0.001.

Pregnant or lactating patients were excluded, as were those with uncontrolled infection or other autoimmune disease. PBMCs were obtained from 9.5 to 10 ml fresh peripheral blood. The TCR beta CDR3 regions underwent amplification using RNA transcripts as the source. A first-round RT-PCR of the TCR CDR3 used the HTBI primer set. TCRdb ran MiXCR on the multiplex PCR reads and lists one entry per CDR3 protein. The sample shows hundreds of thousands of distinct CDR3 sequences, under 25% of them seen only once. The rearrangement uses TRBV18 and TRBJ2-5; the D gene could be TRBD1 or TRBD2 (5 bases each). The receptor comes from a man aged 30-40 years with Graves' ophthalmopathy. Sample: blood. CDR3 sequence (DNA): TGTGCCAGCTCACCTAGTTGGGACCCAGACCAAGAGACCCAGTACTTC. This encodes CASSPSWDPDQETQYF.